Listed below are T cell receptor beta chains from one sample, sequenced in a study of CD8+ T cells in alopecia areata. Profiled with immunoSEQ multiplex PCR; TCRdb holds only in-frame clones, not every one. The repertoire consists of 70,000 or so clones, with roughly 30% occurring once and the leading ten covering about 15%. The source material was CD8+ T cells sorted from blood, sampled at week 4, from a patient treated with tofacitinib. These receptors were collected from a human donor with alopecia areata. Each CDR3 is given with its conserved first and last residue. A D gene is named only where the DNA matches it firmly. Some rows mark clone size as missing; the rest say once, few, many or name a class of expanded clone.

CDR3nt: TGTGCCAGCAGTTTGGACCCGGGGTTAGGTCAGCCCCAGCATTTT; CDR3aa: CASSLDPGLGQPQHF; d_gene: .; v_gene: TRBV6-5; abundance: .; j_gene: TRBJ1-5
CDR3nt: TGTGCCAGCAGCTTGGAAGGGTCACCCTCCTACGAGCAGTACTTC; CDR3aa: CASSLEGSPSYEQYF; d_gene: .; v_gene: TRBV11-2; abundance: .; j_gene: TRBJ2-7
CDR3nt: TGCAGCGTTGGTATTGGGGCCGGGAACACTGAAGCTTTCTTT; CDR3aa: CSVGIGAGNTEAFF; d_gene: .; v_gene: TRBV29-1; abundance: .; j_gene: TRBJ1-1
CDR3nt: TGTGCCAGCCTCGGCAGCGGGAGCACGGGGACCCAGTACTTC; CDR3aa: CASLGSGSTGTQYF; d_gene: TRBD2; v_gene: TRBV7-9; abundance: .; j_gene: TRBJ2-5
CDR3nt: TGTGCCAGCAGCCCGCCTCAGGCCCCGGCAGATACGCAGTATTTT; CDR3aa: CASSPPQAPADTQYF; d_gene: .; v_gene: TRBV7-9; abundance: .; j_gene: TRBJ2-3
CDR3nt: TGTGCCAGCAGTTACGGGGGGGAGCTGTTTTTT; CDR3aa: CASSYGGELFF; d_gene: .; v_gene: TRBV6-5; abundance: few; j_gene: TRBJ2-2
CDR3nt: TGTGCCAGCAGCGCCTGGCAAGCAAATGGCTACACCTTC; CDR3aa: CASSAWQANGYTF; d_gene: .; v_gene: TRBV7-9; abundance: few; j_gene: TRBJ1-2
CDR3nt: TGCAGCGTTAGCTGGGGAGAGCAGTTCTTC; CDR3aa: CSVSWGEQFF; d_gene: .; v_gene: TRBV29-1; abundance: few; j_gene: TRBJ2-1
CDR3nt: TGCGCCAGCAGCTTGGATCTATCGACAAGGGAGCTGTTTTTT; CDR3aa: CASSLDLSTRELFF; d_gene: .; v_gene: TRBV5-1; abundance: few; j_gene: TRBJ2-2
CDR3nt: TGTGCCAGCAGTGATGCAGCGACTAGCGGGGGCCCCAACACCGGGGAGCTGTTTTTT; CDR3aa: CASSDAATSGGPNTGELFF; d_gene: TRBD2; v_gene: TRBV2; abundance: few; j_gene: TRBJ2-2
CDR3nt: TGCAGCGTTCTCGACGGGACAGATTACGAGCAGTACTTC; CDR3aa: CSVLDGTDYEQYF; d_gene: TRBD1; v_gene: TRBV29-1; abundance: .; j_gene: TRBJ2-7
CDR3nt: TGTGCCAGCACCCTGGGGACAGGAAAGAACACTGAAGCTTTCTTT; CDR3aa: CASTLGTGKNTEAFF; d_gene: TRBD1; v_gene: TRBV6-6; abundance: .; j_gene: TRBJ1-1
CDR3nt: TGTGCCAGCAGATTACTCCAGGGGTTCGGCTACACCTTC; CDR3aa: CASRLLQGFGYTF; d_gene: .; v_gene: TRBV6-1; abundance: .; j_gene: TRBJ1-2
CDR3nt: TGTGCCTGGAGTGTTCAGGCTCATGGCTACACCTTC; CDR3aa: CAWSVQAHGYTF; d_gene: .; v_gene: TRBV30; abundance: .; j_gene: TRBJ1-2
CDR3nt: TGTGCCAGTACCCTCTCTGGGGCCAACGTCCTGACTTTC; CDR3aa: CASTLSGANVLTF; d_gene: .; v_gene: TRBV19; abundance: .; j_gene: TRBJ2-6
CDR3nt: TGTGCCAGCAGCTTAGCCCCAGACAGGATAACAGATACGCAGTATTTT; CDR3aa: CASSLAPDRITDTQYF; d_gene: .; v_gene: TRBV7-2; abundance: .; j_gene: TRBJ2-3
CDR3nt: TGTGCCAGCAGTCGGACAGGAGCAGCCTCCTACAATGAGCAGTTCTTC; CDR3aa: CASSRTGAASYNEQFF; d_gene: TRBD1; v_gene: TRBV7-9; abundance: .; j_gene: TRBJ2-1
CDR3nt: TGTGCCAGCACAGTGTCGCTAGGCTATGGCTACACCTTC; CDR3aa: CASTVSLGYGYTF; d_gene: .; v_gene: TRBV28; abundance: .; j_gene: TRBJ1-2
CDR3nt: TGTGCCATCGCGGGCGGGAGGGGGAATGAGCAGTTCTTC; CDR3aa: CAIAGGRGNEQFF; d_gene: TRBD2; v_gene: TRBV10-3; abundance: .; j_gene: TRBJ2-1
CDR3nt: TGTGCCAGCAGCGTAGGAGGGCCGGCCACTGAAGCTTTCTTT; CDR3aa: CASSVGGPATEAFF; d_gene: .; v_gene: TRBV9; abundance: .; j_gene: TRBJ1-1
CDR3nt: TGCAGCGGCGGGGACTTAACCTACGAGCAGTACTTC; CDR3aa: CSGGDLTYEQYF; d_gene: .; v_gene: TRBV29-1; abundance: few; j_gene: TRBJ2-7
CDR3nt: TGCAGCGTCCCCAAACGGACATCCTACAATGAGCAGTTCTTC; CDR3aa: CSVPKRTSYNEQFF; d_gene: .; v_gene: TRBV29-1; abundance: .; j_gene: TRBJ2-1
CDR3nt: TGTGCCTGGAGTACGCCGGGACTAGCGGGCGAGCAGTACTTC; CDR3aa: CAWSTPGLAGEQYF; d_gene: TRBD2; v_gene: TRBV30; abundance: few; j_gene: TRBJ2-7
CDR3nt: TGTGCCTGGAGTGTACGAGGCAGATCCTACAATGAGCAGTTCTTC; CDR3aa: CAWSVRGRSYNEQFF; d_gene: .; v_gene: TRBV30; abundance: .; j_gene: TRBJ2-1
CDR3nt: TGCAGCGGGGGGGACCTGAGCTATCAAGAGACCCAGTACTTC; CDR3aa: CSGGDLSYQETQYF; d_gene: .; v_gene: TRBV29-1; abundance: few; j_gene: TRBJ2-5
CDR3nt: TGCAGCGTTGAGGCGGGAGGGAGCTACGAGCAGTACTTC; CDR3aa: CSVEAGGSYEQYF; d_gene: TRBD2; v_gene: TRBV29-1; abundance: few; j_gene: TRBJ2-7
CDR3nt: TGTGCCAGCAGTTTCTACCAATACAATGAGCAGTTCTTC; CDR3aa: CASSFYQYNEQFF; d_gene: .; v_gene: TRBV27; abundance: .; j_gene: TRBJ2-1
CDR3nt: TGCAGCGTTGATCACACCGGGGAGCTGTTTTTT; CDR3aa: CSVDHTGELFF; d_gene: .; v_gene: TRBV29-1; abundance: .; j_gene: TRBJ2-2
CDR3nt: TGCAGCGTTAACACCGGGGAGCTGTTTTTT; CDR3aa: CSVNTGELFF; d_gene: .; v_gene: TRBV29-1; abundance: few; j_gene: TRBJ2-2
CDR3nt: TGCAGCGTTGAGGAATCCGGGCCCTATGGCTACACCTTC; CDR3aa: CSVEESGPYGYTF; d_gene: .; v_gene: TRBV29-1; abundance: .; j_gene: TRBJ1-2
CDR3nt: TGCAGCGTTGCCCCGGGGGGACGACTGTTTTTT; CDR3aa: CSVAPGGRLFF; d_gene: .; v_gene: TRBV29-1; abundance: .; j_gene: TRBJ1-4
CDR3nt: TGCAGCGTTGAAGATGGGGATACCTACGAGCAGTACTTC; CDR3aa: CSVEDGDTYEQYF; d_gene: .; v_gene: TRBV29-1; abundance: once; j_gene: TRBJ2-7
CDR3nt: TGTGCCAGCAGCAAGGGAAAAGAGCAGTACTTC; CDR3aa: CASSKGKEQYF; d_gene: .; v_gene: TRBV7-9; abundance: .; j_gene: TRBJ2-7
CDR3nt: TGCAGCGTGGAAGGGGCCCAAGAGACCCAGTACTTC; CDR3aa: CSVEGAQETQYF; d_gene: .; v_gene: TRBV29-1; abundance: few; j_gene: TRBJ2-5
CDR3nt: TGCAGCGTACGGTTAGGTTACGAGCAGTACTTC; CDR3aa: CSVRLGYEQYF; d_gene: .; v_gene: TRBV29-1; abundance: .; j_gene: TRBJ2-7
CDR3nt: TGCAGCGCCGAGGGATCGTGGGTTCTGAACACTGAAGCTTTCTTT; CDR3aa: CSAEGSWVLNTEAFF; d_gene: .; v_gene: TRBV29-1; abundance: few; j_gene: TRBJ1-1
CDR3nt: TGCAGCGTTGTGCCGGGACTAGCGGGAATGCGCCAAGAGACCCAGTACTTC; CDR3aa: CSVVPGLAGMRQETQYF; d_gene: TRBD2; v_gene: TRBV29-1; abundance: few; j_gene: TRBJ2-5
CDR3nt: TGTGCCAGCAGCTTCGTAGCTCAAAAAAGCTCTGGAAACACCATATATTTT; CDR3aa: CASSFVAQKSSGNTIYF; d_gene: .; v_gene: TRBV5-4; abundance: few; j_gene: TRBJ1-3
CDR3nt: TGTGCCAGCAGCTTGCGAGGATACGAGCAGTACTTC; CDR3aa: CASSLRGYEQYF; d_gene: .; v_gene: TRBV11-2; abundance: .; j_gene: TRBJ2-7
CDR3nt: TGTGCCAGCAGAATTAGCGGGAGTAGTATTTCCTACAATGAGCAGTTCTTC; CDR3aa: CASRISGSSISYNEQFF; d_gene: TRBD2; v_gene: TRBV27; abundance: many; j_gene: TRBJ2-1
CDR3nt: TGCAGCGTCGGACAGGGGATAGCCTACGAGCAGTACTTC; CDR3aa: CSVGQGIAYEQYF; d_gene: TRBD1; v_gene: TRBV29-1; abundance: few; j_gene: TRBJ2-7
CDR3nt: TGCAGCGTTGACAGGGGTAACACTGAAGCTTTCTTT; CDR3aa: CSVDRGNTEAFF; d_gene: .; v_gene: TRBV29-1; abundance: few; j_gene: TRBJ1-1
CDR3nt: TGCAGCGTTGAGTTTAACGAAGGGTCGGAGTACGAGCAGTACTTC; CDR3aa: CSVEFNEGSEYEQYF; d_gene: .; v_gene: TRBV29-1; abundance: .; j_gene: TRBJ2-7
CDR3nt: TGTGCCAGCAGTTCCTGGACCGAACAAGAGACCCAGTACTTC; CDR3aa: CASSSWTEQETQYF; d_gene: .; v_gene: TRBV6-1; abundance: many; j_gene: TRBJ2-5
CDR3nt: TGTGCCAGCGCCATACAGAATATGAACACTGAAGCTTTCTTT; CDR3aa: CASAIQNMNTEAFF; d_gene: .; v_gene: TRBV27; abundance: few; j_gene: TRBJ1-1
CDR3nt: TGCAGCGCCTTAGAGGACGAGCAGTACTTC; CDR3aa: CSALEDEQYF; d_gene: .; v_gene: TRBV29-1; abundance: .; j_gene: TRBJ2-7
CDR3nt: TGCAGCGTCTCCGGGACAGACTATGGCTACACCTTC; CDR3aa: CSVSGTDYGYTF; d_gene: TRBD1; v_gene: TRBV29-1; abundance: .; j_gene: TRBJ1-2
CDR3nt: TGTGCCTGGAGTGTAGGTAGCGGCCAAGATACGCAGTATTTT; CDR3aa: CAWSVGSGQDTQYF; d_gene: .; v_gene: TRBV30; abundance: .; j_gene: TRBJ2-3
CDR3nt: TGCAGCACCTTAGGGGAGGATACGCAGTATTTT; CDR3aa: CSTLGEDTQYF; d_gene: .; v_gene: TRBV29-1; abundance: .; j_gene: TRBJ2-3
CDR3nt: TGTGCCAGCACTCAGGGTATAGGATATGGCTACACCTTC; CDR3aa: CASTQGIGYGYTF; d_gene: .; v_gene: TRBV28; abundance: .; j_gene: TRBJ1-2